The 5 T cell receptor beta chains below all came from one sample that was sequenced in a study of metastatic and nonmetastatic thyroid tumors. Using MiXCR, TCRdb reanalyzed the PCR reads. The sample consists of approximately 31,000 clones, 30% of them appearing once. Thyroid surgery was performed in patients who had received no treatment beforehand. The sample taken for sequencing was blood. These TCRs come from a female donor with papillary thyroid cancer or a benign thyroid nodule (not recorded which). Some clones in this sample may be carry-over from other donors' samples.

This clone has only one observation. The chain joins TRBV4-2 to TRBJ2-7, with D maybe TRBD1 (6 bases). The V and J ends lost 4 bases and 8 bases respectively, with 18 bases between them. Per the germline V gene, CDR1 is LGHNA and CDR2 is YNFKEQ. The CDR3 consists of 14 residues. The CDR3 DNA is TGTGCCAGCAGCCCGCCCCCAGGGGAAGTTCAGCAGTACTTC. Translation gives CASSPPPGEVQQYF.

The sample holds many counts of this clone. This chain joins TRBV5-1 and TRBJ1-1; a possible D gene is TRBD1 (6 bases). V shed 3 bases and J shed 3 bases, with 9 bases lying between them. Germline V gene data show CDR1 as SGHRS and CDR2 as YFSETQ. CDR3 length: 13 amino acids. CDR3 sequence (DNA): TGCGCCAGCAGCTCACAGGGTTACACTGAAGCTTTCTTT. Its translation is CASSSQGYTEAFF.

Of note for this clone: One end of the junction is discordant with germline, which a read error may explain. The chain employs TRBV20-1 and TRBJ2-1; 7 bases match TRBD2. Looked up from germline, CDR1 is DFQATT and CDR2 is SNEGSKA (reference sequence). CDR3 size: 15 residues. The CDR3 sequence is CSTRVWEGLSNEQFF. DNA for the CDR3: TGCAGTACTAGAGTGTGGGAGGGGCTATCCAATGAGCAGTTCTTC.

Comments on this clone: Relative to the germline gene, one junction end is altered; a read error may explain this. The chain employs TRBV12-3 or TRBV12-4 and TRBJ2-3; either TRBD1 or TRBD2 may fit D (5 bases each). The CDR3 extends over 14 amino acids. DNA for the CDR3: TGTGCCAGCATAACCGGGGCTAGCACAGCTACGCAGTATTTT. Residues: CASITGASTATQYF.

This clone turned up a few times. Other DNA sequences in this specimen translate into the identical CDR3. The rearrangement joins TRBV5-4 to TRBJ2-5, with D tentatively TRBD1 or TRBD2 (5 bases each). Per the germline V gene, CDR1 is SGHNT and CDR2 is YYREEE (reference sequence). CDR3 length: 14 amino acids. V dropped 4 bases and J dropped 1 base, with 11 bases sitting between them. CDR3 bases: TGTGCCAGCAGCCCTGGGGGTCTCCAAGAGACCCAGTACTTC. Translated: CASSPGGLQETQYF. Combining the CDR3 with reference TRBV5-4 and TRBJ2-5 gives the whole variable domain ETGVTQSPTHLIKTRGQQVTLRCSSQSGHNTVSWYQQALGQGPQFIFQYYREEENGRGNFPPRFSGLQFPNYSSELNVNALELDDSALYLCASSPGGLQETQYFGPGTRLLVL.